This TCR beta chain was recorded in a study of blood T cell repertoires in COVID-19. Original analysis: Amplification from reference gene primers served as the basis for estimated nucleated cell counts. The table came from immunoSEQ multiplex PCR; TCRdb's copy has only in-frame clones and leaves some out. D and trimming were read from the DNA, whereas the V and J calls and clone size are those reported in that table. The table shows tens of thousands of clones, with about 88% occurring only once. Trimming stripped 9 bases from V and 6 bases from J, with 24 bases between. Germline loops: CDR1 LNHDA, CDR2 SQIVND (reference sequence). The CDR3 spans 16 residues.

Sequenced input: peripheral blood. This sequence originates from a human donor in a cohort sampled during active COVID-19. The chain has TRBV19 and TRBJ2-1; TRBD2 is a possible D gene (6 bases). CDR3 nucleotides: TGTGCCAGCAAGAGAGAGCTTAGCGGTACCTCCAATGAGCAGTTCTTC. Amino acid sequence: CASKRELSGTSNEQFF.